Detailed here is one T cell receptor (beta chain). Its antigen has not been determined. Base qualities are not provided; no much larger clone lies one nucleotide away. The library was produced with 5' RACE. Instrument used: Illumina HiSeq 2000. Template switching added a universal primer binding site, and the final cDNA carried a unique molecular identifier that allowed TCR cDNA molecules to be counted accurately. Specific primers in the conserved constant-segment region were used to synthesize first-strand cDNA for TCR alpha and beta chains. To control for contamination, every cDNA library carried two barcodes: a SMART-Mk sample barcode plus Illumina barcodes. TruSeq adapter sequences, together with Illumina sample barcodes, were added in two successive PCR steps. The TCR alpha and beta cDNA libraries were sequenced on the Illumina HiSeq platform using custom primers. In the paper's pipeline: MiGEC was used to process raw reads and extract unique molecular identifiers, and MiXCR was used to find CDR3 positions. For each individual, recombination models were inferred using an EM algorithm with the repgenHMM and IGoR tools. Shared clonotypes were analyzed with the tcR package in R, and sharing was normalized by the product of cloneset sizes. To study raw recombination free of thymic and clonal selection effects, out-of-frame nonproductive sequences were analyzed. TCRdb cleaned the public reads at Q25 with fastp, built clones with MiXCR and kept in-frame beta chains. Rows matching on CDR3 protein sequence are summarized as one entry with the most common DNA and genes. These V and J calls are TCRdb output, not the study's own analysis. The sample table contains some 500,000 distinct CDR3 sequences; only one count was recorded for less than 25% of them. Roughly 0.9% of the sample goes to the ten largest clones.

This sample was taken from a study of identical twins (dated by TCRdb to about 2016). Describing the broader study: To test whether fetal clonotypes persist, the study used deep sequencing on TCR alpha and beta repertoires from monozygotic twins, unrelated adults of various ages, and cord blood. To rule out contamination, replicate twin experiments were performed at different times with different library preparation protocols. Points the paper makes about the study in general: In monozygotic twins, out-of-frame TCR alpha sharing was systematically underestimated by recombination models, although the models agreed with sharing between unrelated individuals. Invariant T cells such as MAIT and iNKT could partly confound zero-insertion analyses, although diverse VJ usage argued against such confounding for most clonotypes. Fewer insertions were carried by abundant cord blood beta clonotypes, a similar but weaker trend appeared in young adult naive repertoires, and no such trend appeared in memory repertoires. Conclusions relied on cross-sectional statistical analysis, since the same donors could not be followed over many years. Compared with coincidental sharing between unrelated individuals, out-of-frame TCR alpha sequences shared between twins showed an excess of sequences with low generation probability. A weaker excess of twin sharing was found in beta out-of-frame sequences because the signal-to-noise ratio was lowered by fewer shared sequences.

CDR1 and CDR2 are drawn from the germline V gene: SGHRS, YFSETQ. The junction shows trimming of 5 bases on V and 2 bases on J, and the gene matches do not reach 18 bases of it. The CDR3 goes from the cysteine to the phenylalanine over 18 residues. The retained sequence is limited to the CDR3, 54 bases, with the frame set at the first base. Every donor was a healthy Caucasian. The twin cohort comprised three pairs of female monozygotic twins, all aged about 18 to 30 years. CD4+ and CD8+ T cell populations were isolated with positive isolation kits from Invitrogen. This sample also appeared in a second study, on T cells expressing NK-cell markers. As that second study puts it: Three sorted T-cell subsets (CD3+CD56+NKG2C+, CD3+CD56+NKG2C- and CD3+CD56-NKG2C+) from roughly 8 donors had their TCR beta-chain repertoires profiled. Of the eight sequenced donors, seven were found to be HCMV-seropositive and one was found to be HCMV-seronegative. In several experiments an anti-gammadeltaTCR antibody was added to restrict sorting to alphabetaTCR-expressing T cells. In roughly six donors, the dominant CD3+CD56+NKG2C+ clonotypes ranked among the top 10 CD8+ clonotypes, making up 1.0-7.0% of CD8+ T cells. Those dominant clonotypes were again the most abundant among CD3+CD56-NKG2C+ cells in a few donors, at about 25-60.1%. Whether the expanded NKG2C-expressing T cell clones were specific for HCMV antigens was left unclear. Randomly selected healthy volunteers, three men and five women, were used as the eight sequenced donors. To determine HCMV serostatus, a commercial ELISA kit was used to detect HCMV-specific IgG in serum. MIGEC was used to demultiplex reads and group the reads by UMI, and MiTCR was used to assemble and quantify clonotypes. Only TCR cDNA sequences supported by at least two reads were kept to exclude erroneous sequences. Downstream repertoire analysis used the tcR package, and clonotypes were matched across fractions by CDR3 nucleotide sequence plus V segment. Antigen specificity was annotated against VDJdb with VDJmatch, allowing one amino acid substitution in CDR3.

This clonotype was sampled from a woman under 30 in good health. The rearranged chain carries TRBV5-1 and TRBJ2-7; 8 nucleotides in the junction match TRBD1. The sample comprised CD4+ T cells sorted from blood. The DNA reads TGCGCCAGCAGTGGCGCATTATCAGGGGGCTGGCGTCCCTACGAGCAGTACTTC. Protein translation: CASSGALSGGWRPYEQYF.